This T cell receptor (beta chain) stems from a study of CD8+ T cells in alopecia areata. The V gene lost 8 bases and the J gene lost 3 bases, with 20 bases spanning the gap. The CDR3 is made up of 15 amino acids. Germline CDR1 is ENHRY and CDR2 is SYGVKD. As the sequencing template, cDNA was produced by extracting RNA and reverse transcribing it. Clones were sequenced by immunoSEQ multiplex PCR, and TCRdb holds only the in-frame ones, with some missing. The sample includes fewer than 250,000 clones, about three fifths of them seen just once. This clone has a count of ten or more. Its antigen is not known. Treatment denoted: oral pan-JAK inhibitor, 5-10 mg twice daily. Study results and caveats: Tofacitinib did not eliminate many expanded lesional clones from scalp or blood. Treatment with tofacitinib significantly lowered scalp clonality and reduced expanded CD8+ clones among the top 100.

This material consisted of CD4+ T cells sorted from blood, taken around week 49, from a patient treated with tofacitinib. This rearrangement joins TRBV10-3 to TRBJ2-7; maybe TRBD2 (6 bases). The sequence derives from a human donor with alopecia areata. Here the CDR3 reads CAIRGEWSTLYEQYF. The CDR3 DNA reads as TGTGCCATCCGCGGGGAGTGGAGTACCCTCTACGAGCAGTACTTC.